These 8 T cell receptor beta chains were all obtained from the same sample, sequenced in a study of CD8 T cells in Susac syndrome (dated by TCRdb to 2018 to 2020). The library came from the immunoSEQ multiplex PCR assay. RNA was extracted using the RNeasy kit, and roughly 0.5 to 1 microgram was reverse transcribed with random hexamers. Using fastp at Q25 and MiXCR, TCRdb reprocessed the public reads and kept productive beta chains. Entries that share a CDR3 protein sequence are merged under the most common genes and DNA. Here the sample has approximately 170,000 distinct CDR3 sequences; roughly 93% occur a single time. The top ten clones comprise around 0.13% of the sample. Sequencing used CD4+ T cells from PBMCs. These receptors were collected from a human donor in good health.

The chain employs TRBV6-1 and TRBJ1-5, with 8 bases aligning to TRBD1. The CDR3 is made up of 15 amino acids. Germline V gene data show CDR1 as MNHNS and CDR2 as SASEGT. After removal of 0 bases from V and 2 bases from J, the junction contained 0 bases not matched to a gene. The CDR3 sequence: CASSEAGQGNQPQHF. The CDR3 bases are TGTGCCAGCAGTGAAGCGGGACAGGGCAATCAGCCCCAGCATTTT.

This clonotype was picked up one time. The chain joins TRBV7-9 to TRBJ2-5; D perhaps matches TRBD1 (5 bases). CDR1 and CDR2 (germline): SEHNR, FQNEAQ (reference sequence). This CDR3 spans 15 amino acids. Trimming pared 1 base from V and 2 bases from J, leaving 11 bases between. For the CDR3, the DNA is TGTGCCAGCAGCTTAGGATTGGGGCAGCAAGAGACCCAGTACTTC. Amino acid sequence: CASSLGLGQQETQYF.

This clonotype was counted between two and nine times. The chain joins TRBV29-1 to TRBJ1-5, with unresolved D. Trimming stripped 4 bases from V and 0 bases from J, with 4 bases between. CDR3 size: 12 residues. The germline CDR1 and CDR2 sequences are SQVTM and ANQGSEA. CDR3 sequence: CSVGDSNQPQHF. The CDR3 DNA reads as TGCAGCGTTGGAGATAGCAATCAGCCCCAGCATTTT.

The CDR3: CASSEPGEGETQYF. The CDR3 DNA sequence: TGTGCCAGCAGTGAACCAGGGGAGGGGGAGACCCAGTACTTC. The chain is built from TRBV6-1 and TRBJ2-5; weak D call: TRBD2 (7 bases). V was trimmed by 2 bases and J by 5 bases, leaving 12 bases between them. Per germline, CDR1 MNHNS and CDR2 SASEGT. This CDR3 region has 14 residues.

The chain combines TRBV11-2 with TRBJ1-1; TRBD1 might be the D (5 bases). Trimming stripped 2 bases from V and 0 bases from J, with 13 bases between. The CDR3 has 16 amino acids. From germline, CDR1 is SGHAT and CDR2 FQNNGV. This chain's CDR3 is CASSLTIRQMNTEAFF. In nucleotides, the CDR3 is TGTGCCAGCAGCTTAACTATCCGACAGATGAACACTGAAGCTTTCTTT.

This rearrangement joins TRBV19 to TRBJ2-1; 10 bases map to TRBD1. J lost 7 bases, V lost 5 bases, and 5 bases had no gene match. This CDR3 is 14 amino acids long. Per the germline V gene, CDR1 is LNHDA and CDR2 is SQIVND (reference sequence). CDR3 bases: TGTGCCAGTAGTTGGGACAGGGGTCCGAATGAGCAGTTCTTC. This encodes CASSWDRGPNEQFF.

Here the CDR3 reads CASSLGTATNSPLHF. CDR3 sequence (DNA): TGTGCCAGCAGCTTAGGGACAGCTACAAATTCACCCCTCCACTTT. V and J are TRBV7-3 and TRBJ1-6; 7 nucleotides match TRBD1. The CDR3 spans 15 residues. Germline values: CDR1 SGHTA, CDR2 FQGTGA. Unmatched junction bases numbered 5, after V lost 2 bases and J lost 7 bases.

The rearrangement uses TRBV20-1 and TRBJ1-1; TRBD1 is a possible D gene (5 bases). The CDR3 runs 12 residues. V lost 5 bases, J lost 1 base, and 8 bases lay in between. Germline CDR1 DFQATT, CDR2 SNEGSKA (reference sequence). CDR3 loop: CSAPGQNTEAFF. CDR3 in DNA: TGCAGTGCTCCGGGGCAGAACACTGAAGCTTTCTTT.